In its sample, the clone carrying this T cell receptor (beta chain) was seen many times. As yet, its antigen is unknown. This entry comes from a study of regulatory T cells in long-lasting Graves disease. Study-level findings and limits: Among samples with persistent disease, TRBV28, TRBJ1-2 and TRBJ2-5 were favored. Persistent Graves' patients had lower TCR diversity than newly diagnosed ones.

The authors built TCR beta libraries using iRepertoire HTBI primers and Arm-PCR of CDR3 regions. TCRdb passed the multiplex PCR reads through MiXCR, listing each CDR3 protein once. The sample includes about 430,000 distinct CDR3 sequences, under 25% of them seen just once. Time point noted: persistent/refractory GD, antithyroid drugs over 5 years with positive TRAb. PBMC RNA served as the TCR library source. The source of the patients was an endocrinology department in Xi'an, China. Into tubes containing EDTA, approximately 9 milliliters of peripheral blood were drawn. This CDR3 is 14 amino acids long. Germline CDR1 reads LGHNT; CDR2 reads FRNRAP. V dropped 4 bases and J dropped 8 bases, with 15 bases sitting between them.

This sequence was found in a female donor with Graves disease. The V gene is TRBV12-5, the J gene TRBJ1-5; D might be TRBD1 (5 bases). This sample comprised peripheral blood mononuclear cells (PBMCs), obtained when the disease was refractory, from a patient treated with antithyroid drugs. CDR3: CASGSRSGKEPQHF. The CDR3, as DNA: TGTGCTAGTGGTTCGAGATCAGGGAAAGAGCCCCAGCATTTT.